The following is a T cell receptor (beta chain) sequence with its context. This sample was taken from a study of T cells in Graves' hyperthyroidism and ophthalmopathy. With 7 bases removed from V and 5 bases from J, the gap between germline ends came to 18 bases. This CDR3 is built from 15 residues. From RNA transcripts, TCR beta CDR3 regions were amplified. The study used the HTBI primer set for a first-round RT-PCR of the TCR CDR3. TCRdb re-called the multiplex PCR reads with MiXCR, one entry per CDR3 protein. The sample has some 760,000 distinct CDR3 sequences; less than 15% are singletons. Sample: blood. V gene TRBV12-3 or TRBV12-4 combines with J gene TRBJ2-1; D perhaps matches TRBD2 (5 bases). The TCR sequence derives from a woman younger than 30 with Graves' hyperthyroidism. CDR3 bases: TGTGCCAGCACCCCCGGGGTGAGGCTCAACAATGAGCAGTTCTTC. Its translation: CASTPGVRLNNEQFF.